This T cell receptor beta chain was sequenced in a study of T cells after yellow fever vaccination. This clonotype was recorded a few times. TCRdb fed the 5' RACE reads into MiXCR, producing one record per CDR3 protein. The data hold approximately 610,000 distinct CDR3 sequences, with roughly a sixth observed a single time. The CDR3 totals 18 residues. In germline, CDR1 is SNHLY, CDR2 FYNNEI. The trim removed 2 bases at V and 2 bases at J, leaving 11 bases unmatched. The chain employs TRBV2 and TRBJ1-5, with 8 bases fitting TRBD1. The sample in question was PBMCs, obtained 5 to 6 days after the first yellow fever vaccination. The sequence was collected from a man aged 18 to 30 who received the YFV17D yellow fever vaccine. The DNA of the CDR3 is TGTGCCAGCAGTGAATGGGACAGGCCTTTTGTTGGCAATCAGCCCCAGCATTTT. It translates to CASSEWDRPFVGNQPQHF.